The next 25 T cell receptor beta chains were all read from a single sample in a study of T cell responses to AZD1222 COVID-19 vaccine. The table came from immunoSEQ multiplex PCR; TCRdb's copy has only in-frame clones and leaves some out. Here the sample spans 90,000 to 150,000 clones, 80% to 90% being singletons. The specimen comprised peripheral blood, sampled on day 0 of AZD1222 vaccination. These receptors were collected from an adult in good health.

The chain employs TRBV7-9 and TRBJ1-2; tentatively, D is TRBD1 (5 bases). V lost 3 bases and J lost 6, with 8 bases in between. The CDR3 length is 12 residues. The V gene's germline CDR1 is SEHNR and CDR2 FQNEAQ (reference sequence). As DNA, the CDR3 is TGTGCCAGCAGCTTGGGAGGGGATGGCTACACCTTC. It is translated as CASSLGGDGYTF.

The chain couples TRBV5-1 to TRBJ2-5; TRBD1 is a possible D gene (5 bases). CDR1 SGHRS and CDR2 YFSETQ come from the germline V gene. This CDR3 region has 17 residues. V was trimmed by 0 bases and J by 0 bases, leaving 15 bases between them. The DNA for the CDR3 is TGCGCCAGCAGCTTGGACTGGGGCAGGGCTCACCAAGAGACCCAGTACTTC. Encoded protein: CASSLDWGRAHQETQYF.

This chain connects TRBV5-1 to TRBJ2-1; TRBD2 matches at 9 bases. CDR1 is SGHRS, CDR2 YFSETQ, per germline. This CDR3 contains 17 residues. With V trimmed by 0 bases and J by 4 bases, 8 bases remained unmatched. CDR3 loop: CASSLAGGGRGYNEQFF. The CDR3 coding sequence is TGCGCCAGCAGCTTGGCCGGGGGCGGGAGGGGTTACAATGAGCAGTTCTTC.

The chain has TRBV7-9 and TRBJ2-7; D possibly uses TRBD1 or TRBD2 (5 bases each). Germline assignment: CDR1 SEHNR and CDR2 FQNEAQ (reference sequence). Trimming cost V 1 base and J 2 bases, with 12 bases left between them. The CDR3 contains 15 residues. This chain's CDR3 is CASSLDGTETYEQYF. Here the CDR3 DNA reads TGTGCCAGCAGCTTAGACGGGACGGAGACCTACGAGCAGTACTTC.

The V call is TRBV2, the J call TRBJ1-4, with TRBD1 matching over 8 bases. The V and J ends lost 4 bases and 5 bases, in that order; junction bases with no gene match: 6. This CDR3 region has 15 residues. CDR1 and CDR2 (germline): SNHLY, FYNNEI. The DNA for the CDR3 is TGTGCCAGCAGTGGACCAGGGGGCAAAAATGAAAAACTGTTTTTT. Translated, it gives CASSGPGGKNEKLFF.

The chain recombines TRBV11-3 with TRBJ2-7; D not certain. The CDR3 has 15 amino acids. The V end was cut by 5 bases, the J end by 0 bases, with 14 bases between. Germline CDR1 reads SGHNT; CDR2 reads YENEEA. In nucleotides, the CDR3 is TGTGCCAGCAGCCCGAACCACATCAGCTCCTACGAGCAGTACTTC. Protein sequence: CASSPNHISSYEQYF.

The V and J genes are TRBV3-1 (or the pseudogene TRBV3-2) and TRBJ2-5; TRBD1 aligns across 11 bases. CDR3 length: 15 amino acids. Germline loops: CDR1 LGHDT, CDR2 YNNKEL (reference sequence). V was clipped by 4 bases and J by 2 bases; unmatched bases: 3. CDR3 sequence reads: CASSPGTGGQETQYF. The CDR3 nucleotides read TGTGCCAGCAGCCCTGGGACAGGGGGGCAAGAGACCCAGTACTTC.

Of note for this clone: Mismatch with germline at one junction end may stem from a read error. The DNA of the CDR3 is TGTGCTAGCAGCTTAGCGGCCGGAGCGGACTACGAGCAGTACTTC. The encoded protein is CASSLAAGADYEQYF. The gene calls are TRBV7-7 and TRBJ2-7, with a possible D match to TRBD2 (6 bases). The CDR3 length is 15 residues. CDR1 SSHAT and CDR2 FNYEAQ come from the germline V gene (reference sequence).

The V and J genes are TRBV19 and TRBJ2-1, with 11 bases identical to TRBD2. Looked up from germline, CDR1 is LNHDA and CDR2 is SQIVND (reference sequence). V shed 4 bases, J shed 1 base, and the junction held 3 bases outside the gene matches. The CDR3 extends over 16 amino acids. As DNA, the CDR3 is TGTGCCAGTAGTAAGGCTAGCGGGAGGTCCTACAATGAGCAGTTCTTC. It codes for CASSKASGRSYNEQFF. Drawing the rest from reference TRBV19 and TRBJ2-1, the complete variable domain is DGGITQSPKYLFRKEGQNVTLSCEQNLNHDAMYWYRQDPGQGLRLIYYSQIVNDFQKGDIAEGYSVSREKKESFPLTVTSAQKNPTAFYLCASSKASGRSYNEQFFGPGTRLTVL.

J is TRBJ2-1 and V is TRBV28, with a possible D match to TRBD1 (7 bases). Between the trimmed V and J ends, which lost 4 bases and 0 bases, there was a span of 16 bases. There are 17 residues in the CDR3. Germline CDR1 reads MDHEN; CDR2 reads SYDVKM. CDR3 loop: CASSSAPQGGSYNEQFF. The CDR3, as DNA: TGTGCCAGCAGTTCCGCCCCTCAGGGGGGCTCCTACAATGAGCAGTTCTTC.

This clone was picked up one time. The genes are TRBV30 and TRBJ2-1, with D uncertain. Germline-derived CDR1 and CDR2 are GTSNPN and SVGIG (reference sequence). Trimming removed 3 bases from V and 6 bases from J, with 12 bases in between. This CDR3 region has 13 residues. The CDR3 DNA follows: TGTGCCTGGAGCCCCCCCCTCGGCAATGAGCAGTTCTTC. It codes for CAWSPPLGNEQFF.

Here the CDR3 DNA reads TGTGCCAGCAGCTTACAAGCGGGAGGGGAGGATGAGCAGTTCTTC. Protein: CASSLQAGGEDEQFF. The chain joins TRBV7-3 to TRBJ2-1, with 10 bases identical to TRBD2. This CDR3 is 15 amino acids long. V dropped 2 bases and J dropped 8; count of bases not matched to a gene: 6. CDR1 is SGHTA, CDR2 FQGTGA, per germline.

The V and J genes are TRBV6-2 or TRBV6-3 and TRBJ2-7; D not resolved. The V end lost 4 bases, the J end lost 2 bases, and 6 bases lay between the germline ends. Germline V lookup: CDR1 MNHEY, CDR2 SVGEGT. This CDR3 is built from 12 residues. This chain's CDR3 is CASSLQTYEQYF. The CDR3, as DNA: TGTGCCAGCAGTTTACAAACCTACGAGCAGTACTTC.

The rearrangement uses TRBV6-5 and TRBJ1-1, with 11 bases fitting TRBD1. Trimming took 10 bases from V and 0 from J; bases not matched to a gene: 7. The CDR3 runs to 15 residues. Looked up from germline, CDR1 is MNHEY and CDR2 is SVGAGI. The CDR3 spells CATKDRGRVNTEAFF. The CDR3 nucleotides are TGTGCCACGAAGGACAGGGGGCGCGTGAACACTGAAGCTTTCTTT.

This clone was seen more than once but under ten times. The chain links TRBV11-2 to TRBJ2-7, with a weak D call TRBD2 (6 bases). The CDR3 spans 15 residues. CDR1 and CDR2 from the germline V gene are SGHAT and FQNNGV. Between the trimmed V and J ends, which lost 1 base and 0 bases, there was a span of 10 bases. In DNA form, the CDR3 reads TGTGCCAGCAGCTTAGGGGACTTCCCCTCCTACGAGCAGTACTTC. As protein: CASSLGDFPSYEQYF. The full variable domain, in which reference TRBV11-2 and TRBJ2-7 provide the parts outside the CDR3, is EAGVAQSPRYKIIEKRQSVAFWCNPISGHATLYWYQQILGQGPKLLIQFQNNGVVDDSQLPKDRFSAERLKGVDSTLKIQPAKLEDSAVYLCASSLGDFPSYEQYFGPGTRLTVT.

The chain employs TRBV7-9 and TRBJ1-1; no definite D call. Germline V CDR1 and CDR2: SEHNR, FQNEAQ (reference sequence). V lost 4 bases to trimming and J lost 7 bases, with 4 bases between them. This CDR3 contains 10 residues. In DNA form, the CDR3 reads TGTGCCAGCAGCTGGGGTGAAGCTTTCTTT. Protein product: CASSWGEAFF.

In DNA form, the CDR3 reads TGTGCCAGCAGCTCGGACAGCCTCCCCGGGAATGAGCAGTTCTTC. It specifies CASSSDSLPGNEQFF. The chain combines TRBV6-5 with TRBJ2-1; the D gene is possibly TRBD1 (6 bases). CDR1 and CDR2 from the germline V gene are MNHEY and SVGAGI. The CDR3 is 15 residues long. V was pared by 6 bases and J by 7 bases, with 19 bases between.

There are a few counts of this clone. This sequence joins TRBV7-9 and TRBJ1-6, with unresolved D. Germline-derived CDR1 and CDR2 are SEHNR and FQNEAQ (reference sequence). The CDR3 length is 15 residues. V was cut by 1 base and J by 10 bases, with 14 bases left in between. CDR3 loop: CASSLVDGEASPLHF. The DNA of the CDR3 is TGTGCCAGCAGCTTAGTGGACGGAGAAGCCTCACCCCTCCACTTT.

This clone was detected only once. The genes are TRBV29-1 and TRBJ1-2, with 12 bases aligning to TRBD1. CDR3 size: 14 residues. The V and J ends lost 1 base and 6 bases, in that order; junction bases with no gene match: 3. Germline assignment: CDR1 SQVTM and CDR2 ANQGSEA. CDR3 DNA: TGCAGCGTTGAAGGGGGACAGGGGGCGGATGGCTACACCTTC. It codes for CSVEGGQGADGYTF.

The rearrangement uses TRBV24-1 and TRBJ2-1; D tentatively fits TRBD1 or TRBD2 (5 bases each). The germline V gene has CDR1 KGHDR and CDR2 SFDVKD. The ends were cut back, 9 bases at V and 7 bases at J, with 24 bases in the middle. The CDR3 length is 16 residues. CDR3 sequence: CATPYPTERDRNEQFF. The CDR3 bases are TGTGCCACCCCCTACCCGACAGAAAGGGACCGGAATGAGCAGTTCTTC.

In nucleotides, the CDR3 is TGCGCCAGCAGTCCGGATAGATCAGGGTCTCTAAATCAGCCCCAGCATTTT. It translates to CASSPDRSGSLNQPQHF. The chain employs TRBV23-1 and TRBJ1-5; possible D gene TRBD1, 5 bases. TRBV23-1 is an open reading frame whose function is uncertain. This CDR3 is 17 amino acids long. Trimming removed 4 bases from V and 4 bases from J, with 20 bases in between.

V gene TRBV28 combines with J gene TRBJ2-5, with 9 bases matching TRBD1. The ends lost 4 bases at V and 5 bases at J; junction bases unmatched: 17. CDR3 length: 18 residues. Germline V lookup: CDR1 MDHEN, CDR2 SYDVKM. CDR3 nucleotides: TGTGCCAGCAGTTCCTCAGGATTACAGGGGGCGCAAAGCGAGACCCAGTACTTC. Translated, it gives CASSSSGLQGAQSETQYF.

The chain links TRBV2 to TRBJ2-3; 12 nucleotides agree with TRBD1. This CDR3 contains 16 residues. Per germline, CDR1 SNHLY and CDR2 FYNNEI. V was clipped by 8 bases and J by 5 bases; unmatched bases: 11. CDR3 DNA: TGTGCCAGCGGGGCAAGGGACAGGGGGCAGGAAGATACGCAGTATTTT. Translating it yields CASGARDRGQEDTQYF.

This chain links TRBV10-3 with TRBJ1-4; 9 bases fit TRBD1. This CDR3 has 16 residues. J lost 7 bases, V lost 3 bases, and 9 bases had no gene match. Germline V gene lookup returns CDR1 ENHRY and CDR2 SYGVKD. The CDR3 here is CAISEGTGRDGEKLFF. CDR3 in DNA: TGTGCCATCAGTGAAGGGACAGGGAGGGATGGTGAAAAACTGTTTTTT.

V is TRBV27 and J is TRBJ1-3; D not resolved. The germline CDR1 and CDR2 sequences are MNHEY and SMNVEV (reference sequence). The CDR3 totals 13 residues. Trimming pared 3 bases from V and 4 bases from J, leaving 7 bases between. This CDR3 is CASSFQQGNTIYF. The CDR3, as DNA: TGTGCCAGCAGTTTCCAACAGGGAAACACCATATATTTT.